This TCR beta chain derives from a study of Ad26.COV2.S vaccination and SARS-CoV-2 variants. Study results and limitations: Across vaccine and placebo recipients, the breadth of non-spike TCRs was similar.

Worth noting for this clone: Its matching antigen is unknown.

Trimming removed 5 bases from V and 0 bases from J; junction bases left unmatched: 7. Germline lookup yields CDR1 SGHTA and CDR2 FQGNSA. The CDR3 is 16 residues long. Noted treatment: some 19 received Ad26.COV2.S at low or high dose, single or two shots; roughly five received placebo; per-sample allocation not given. Sampling happened 63 days after the first vaccine or placebo injection. TCRdb's copy holds only in-frame clones and misses some; the assay was immunoSEQ multiplex PCR. The sample lists about 400,000 clones; roughly 88% were seen once. This clonotype originated in a person between 18 and 65 years old who received the Ad26.COV2.S COVID-19 vaccine or a placebo. This chain connects TRBV7-2 to TRBJ2-4; 7 bases line up with TRBD1. The sample here was peripheral blood, taken in a trial of Ad26.COV2.S vaccine versus placebo. In nucleotides, the CDR3 is TGTGCCAGCAGCCCCCGACAGGGCCTAGCCAAAAACATTCAGTACTTC. Translating gives CASSPRQGLAKNIQYF.